This TCR beta chain was documented in a study of T cell changes during pregnancy in multiple sclerosis. The V gene's germline CDR1 is MNHNS and CDR2 SASEGT. The V end was cut by 8 bases, the J end by 2 bases, with 13 bases between. This CDR3 has 13 amino acids. TCRdb's table, derived via immunoSEQ multiplex PCR, lists solely in-frame clones and lacks some. In the table there are approximately 88,000 clones, approximately 94% of which are singletons. The sequencing used peripheral blood, collected in the third trimester of pregnancy. The chain combines TRBV6-1 with TRBJ2-7; D is unresolved. The sequence was collected from a female donor with multiple sclerosis, enrolled in a pregnancy study. CDR3 nucleotides: TGTGCCAGCTCCGTGGTAGGAGCCTACGAGCAGTACTTC. Translating it yields CASSVVGAYEQYF.